The 8 T cell receptor beta chains in this list originate from one sample, sequenced in a study of siplizumab effects on memory and regulatory T cells. TCRdb's copy holds only in-frame clones and misses some; the assay was immunoSEQ multiplex PCR. The sample shows approximately 84,000 clones, approximately 95% of them seen only once. The sequenced sample consisted of CD8+ T cells sorted from blood. The source of these receptors is a human donor in good health.

The chain recombines TRBV6-1 with TRBJ2-7, with 8 positions matching TRBD2. Germline-derived CDR1 and CDR2 are MNHNS and SASEGT. After removal of 7 bases from V and 4 bases from J, the junction contained 6 bases not matched to a gene. The CDR3 length is 13 residues. CDR3 sequence (DNA): TGTGCCAGCAAAGCGGGAGATTGGTACGAGCAGTACTTC. Translating gives CASKAGDWYEQYF.

V is TRBV28 and J is TRBJ2-7; the match to TRBD1 covers 9 bases. The CDR3 consists of 16 residues. V lost 3 bases, J lost 3 bases, and 9 bases stayed unmatched. Germline CDR1 and CDR2: MDHEN and SYDVKM. Here the CDR3 DNA reads TGTGCCAGCAGTTTTGACAGGGGGACTCGAGTCTACGAGCAGTACTTC. Translation: CASSFDRGTRVYEQYF.

V gene TRBV7-9 combines with J gene TRBJ2-7, with no clear D. Trimming took off 1 base at V and 4 bases at J, with 11 bases between the two ends. CDR1 and CDR2 from the germline V gene are SEHNR and FQNEAQ (reference sequence). The CDR3 runs to 14 residues. CDR3: CASSLVPGAYEQYF. The CDR3 nucleotides are TGTGCCAGCAGCTTAGTACCCGGAGCGTACGAGCAGTACTTC.

This rearrangement joins TRBV7-6 to TRBJ1-4; D perhaps matches TRBD1 (5 bases). The germline CDR1 and CDR2 sequences are SGHVS and FNYEAQ. Between the trimmed V and J ends, which lost 1 base and 6 bases, there was a span of 15 bases. This CDR3 spans 16 amino acids. The CDR3 sequence is CASSLDSVPGDEKLFF. The CDR3 DNA is TGTGCCAGCAGCTTAGATTCGGTCCCGGGGGATGAAAAACTGTTTTTT.

V is TRBV19 and J is TRBJ2-1; TRBD2 aligns across 7 bases. The CDR3 is 15 residues long. V shed 4 bases, J shed 0 bases, and the junction held 3 bases outside the gene matches. Germline-derived CDR1 and CDR2 are LNHDA and SQIVND (reference sequence). The CDR3: CASSTGGSSYNEQFF. The CDR3 region has the DNA TGTGCCAGTAGTACCGGGGGGAGCTCCTACAATGAGCAGTTCTTC. The entire variable domain, with the rest obtained from reference TRBV19 and TRBJ2-1, is as follows: DGGITQSPKYLFRKEGQNVTLSCEQNLNHDAMYWYRQDPGQGLRLIYYSQIVNDFQKGDIAEGYSVSREKKESFPLTVTSAQKNPTAFYLCASSTGGSSYNEQFFGPGTRLTVL.

This chain links TRBV19 with TRBJ2-5; D is possibly TRBD2 (6 bases). The CDR3 extends over 15 amino acids. V was trimmed by 4 bases and J by 2 bases, leaving 14 bases between them. Germline lookup yields CDR1 LNHDA and CDR2 SQIVND (reference sequence). The CDR3 spells CASSTGGEEQETQYF. CDR3 nucleotide sequence: TGTGCCAGTAGTACCGGGGGAGAGGAGCAAGAGACCCAGTACTTC.

The V call is TRBV7-2, the J call TRBJ2-7; D remains unclear. The CDR3 length is 14 residues. With 1 base removed from V and 3 bases from J, the gap between germline ends came to 10 bases. The germline gives CDR1 SGHTA, CDR2 FQGNSA. The CDR3 loop is CASSLVTADYEQYF. Here the CDR3 DNA reads TGTGCCAGCAGCTTAGTTACTGCCGACTACGAGCAGTACTTC.

J is TRBJ2-1 and V is TRBV29-1, with 9 nucleotides matching TRBD2. V lost 1 base to trimming and J lost 4 bases; unmatched junction nucleotides: 11. This CDR3 spans 17 amino acids. Per the germline V gene, CDR1 is SQVTM and CDR2 is ANQGSEA. The CDR3 loop is CSVEGVITSGWYNEQFF. The CDR3, as DNA: TGCAGCGTTGAAGGGGTCATAACTAGCGGGTGGTACAATGAGCAGTTCTTC.